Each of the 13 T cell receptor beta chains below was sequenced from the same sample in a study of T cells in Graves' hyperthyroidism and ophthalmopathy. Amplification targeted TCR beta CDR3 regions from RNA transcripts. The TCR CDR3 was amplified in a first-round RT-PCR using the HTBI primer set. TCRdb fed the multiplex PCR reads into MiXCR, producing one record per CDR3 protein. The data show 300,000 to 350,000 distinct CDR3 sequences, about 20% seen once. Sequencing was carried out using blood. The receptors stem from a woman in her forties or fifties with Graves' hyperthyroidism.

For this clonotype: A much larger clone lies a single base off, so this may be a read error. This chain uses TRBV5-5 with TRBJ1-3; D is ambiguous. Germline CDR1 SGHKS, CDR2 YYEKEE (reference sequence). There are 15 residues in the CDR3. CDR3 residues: CASSLDWVVGNTMYF. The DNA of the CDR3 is TGTGCCAGCAGCTTGGATTGGGTCGTCGGAAACACCATGTATTTT.

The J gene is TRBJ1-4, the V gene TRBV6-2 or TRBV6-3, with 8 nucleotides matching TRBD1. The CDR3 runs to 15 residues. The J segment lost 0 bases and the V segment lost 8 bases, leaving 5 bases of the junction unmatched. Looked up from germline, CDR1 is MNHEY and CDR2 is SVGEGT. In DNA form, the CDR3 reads TGTGCCAGCGGACAGGGATCTACAACTAATGAAAAACTGTTTTTT. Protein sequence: CASGQGSTTNEKLFF.

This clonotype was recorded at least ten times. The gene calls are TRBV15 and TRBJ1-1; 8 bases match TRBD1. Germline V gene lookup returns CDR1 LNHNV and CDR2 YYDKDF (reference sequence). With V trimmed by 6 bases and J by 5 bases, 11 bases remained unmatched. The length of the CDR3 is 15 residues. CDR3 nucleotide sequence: TGTGCCACCAGAGTTTCTCGGACAGGGCAGACTGAAGCTTTCTTT. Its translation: CATRVSRTGQTEAFF.

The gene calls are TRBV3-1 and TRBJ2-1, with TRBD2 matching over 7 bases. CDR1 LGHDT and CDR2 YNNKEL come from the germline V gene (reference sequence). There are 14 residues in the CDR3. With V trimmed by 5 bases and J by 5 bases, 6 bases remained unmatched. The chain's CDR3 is CASSEGLPNNEQFF. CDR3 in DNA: TGTGCCAGCAGCGAGGGACTACCAAACAATGAGCAGTTCTTC.

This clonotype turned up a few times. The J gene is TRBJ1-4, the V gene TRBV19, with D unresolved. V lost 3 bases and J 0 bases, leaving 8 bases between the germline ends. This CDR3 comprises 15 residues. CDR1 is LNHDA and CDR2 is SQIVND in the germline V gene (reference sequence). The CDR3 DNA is TGTGCCAGTAGTATTGTGGCAACAACTAATGAAAAACTGTTTTTT. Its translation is CASSIVATTNEKLFF.

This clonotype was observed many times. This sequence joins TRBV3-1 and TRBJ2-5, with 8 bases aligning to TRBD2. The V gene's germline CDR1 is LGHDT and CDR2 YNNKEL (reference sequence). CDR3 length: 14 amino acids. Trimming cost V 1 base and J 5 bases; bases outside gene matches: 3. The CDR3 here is CASSQAGGKETQYF. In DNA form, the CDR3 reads TGTGCCAGCAGCCAAGCGGGAGGGAAGGAGACCCAGTACTTC.

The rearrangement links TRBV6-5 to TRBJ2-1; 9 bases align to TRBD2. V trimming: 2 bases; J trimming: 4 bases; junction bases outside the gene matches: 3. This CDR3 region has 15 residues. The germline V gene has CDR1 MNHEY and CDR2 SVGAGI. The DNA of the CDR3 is TGTGCCAGCAGTTACGGGACTAGCCAATACAATGAGCAGTTCTTC. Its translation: CASSYGTSQYNEQFF.

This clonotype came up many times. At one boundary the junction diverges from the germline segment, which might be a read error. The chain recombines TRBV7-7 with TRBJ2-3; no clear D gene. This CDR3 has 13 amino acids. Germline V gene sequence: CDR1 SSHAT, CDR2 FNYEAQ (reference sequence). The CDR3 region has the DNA TGTGCTAGCAGCTTAGCCATGTCAGATACGCAGTATTTT. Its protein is CASSLAMSDTQYF.

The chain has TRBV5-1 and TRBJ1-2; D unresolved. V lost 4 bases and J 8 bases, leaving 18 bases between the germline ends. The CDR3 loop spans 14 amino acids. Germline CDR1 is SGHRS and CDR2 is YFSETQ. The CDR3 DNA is TGCGCCAGCAGCCCCCTTGGCACAGTCAACGGCTACACCTTC. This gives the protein CASSPLGTVNGYTF.

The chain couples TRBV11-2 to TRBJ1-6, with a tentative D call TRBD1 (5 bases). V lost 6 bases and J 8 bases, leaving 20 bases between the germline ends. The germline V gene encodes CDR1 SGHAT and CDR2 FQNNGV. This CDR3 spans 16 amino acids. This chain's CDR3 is CASSADQTGTDSPLHF. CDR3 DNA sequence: TGTGCCAGCAGTGCGGATCAGACCGGGACGGATTCACCCCTCCACTTT.

The CDR3 loop reads CATAMGVVQTQYF. The CDR3 bases are TGTGCCACCGCTATGGGGGTGGTCCAGACCCAGTACTTC. The chain recombines TRBV6-1 with TRBJ2-5; D is possibly TRBD1 or TRBD2 (5 bases each). The CDR3 extends over 13 amino acids. V lost 10 bases, J lost 6 bases, and 18 bases lay in between. CDR1 is MNHNS, CDR2 SASEGT, per germline.

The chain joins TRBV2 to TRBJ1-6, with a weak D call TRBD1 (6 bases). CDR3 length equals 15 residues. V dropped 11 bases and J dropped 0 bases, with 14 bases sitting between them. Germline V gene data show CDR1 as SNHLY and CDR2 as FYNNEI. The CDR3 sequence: CAGRQESSYNSPLHF. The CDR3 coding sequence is TGTGCCGGCCGACAGGAGAGCTCCTATAATTCACCCCTCCACTTT.

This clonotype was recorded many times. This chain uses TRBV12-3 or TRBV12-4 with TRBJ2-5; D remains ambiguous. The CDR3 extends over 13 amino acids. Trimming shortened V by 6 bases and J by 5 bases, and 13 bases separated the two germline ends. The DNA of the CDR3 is TGTGCCAGCAGCATGTCACGTAGTGAGACCCAGTACTTC. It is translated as CASSMSRSETQYF.